This T cell receptor beta chain emerged from a study of T cells in Graves' hyperthyroidism and ophthalmopathy. Whole-study findings and limits: Most thyroid clonotypes expanded above 0.001 appeared in blood too.

Trimming pared 5 bases from V and 8 bases from J, leaving 17 bases between. Germline V gene lookup returns CDR1 SGDLS and CDR2 YYNGEE. The CDR3 runs 15 residues. Regions amplified from RNA transcripts were the TCR beta CDR3 regions. HTBI primers drove first-round RT-PCR of the TCR CDR3. One entry per CDR3 protein results from TCRdb running MiXCR on the multiplex PCR reads. The sample holds about 350,000 distinct CDR3 sequences, about a sixth seen once. This clonotype was observed a single time. No antigen is known for it. This chain uses TRBV9 with TRBJ1-6; maybe TRBD1 (5 bases). The sequence came from a woman in her 40s with Graves' ophthalmopathy. The sequencing input was blood. The CDR3, as DNA: TGTGCCAGCAGTAGTGGGAGGGGAGCCCATTCACCCCTCCACTTT. Its translation is CASSSGRGAHSPLHF.